This T cell receptor beta chain was obtained from a study of CD8+ T cells in alopecia areata. Broader study findings: During tofacitinib treatment, many expanded lesional clones remained in scalp and blood. Patients displayed less clarity in TCR sharing than mice, a finding possibly related to HLA.

With regard to this clone: Its antigen is as yet unknown.

The germline gives CDR1 SGHRS, CDR2 YFSETQ. Deletions cut 1 base from V and 0 bases from J, with 5 bases between. The CDR3 covers 13 residues. Treatment of the sample: oral pan-JAK inhibitor, 5-10 mg twice daily. The researchers isolated CD4+ and CD8+ T cells from PBMCs by sorting. Extracted from the samples, RNA was reverse transcribed into cDNA to serve as the sequencing template. Data came from immunoSEQ multiplex PCR; TCRdb stores just in-frame clones and leaves some out. The repertoire has more than 150,000 clones, approximately 49% of them found once; the top ten carry around 10%. The receptor was isolated from a human donor with alopecia areata. The source was CD8+ T cells sorted from blood, collected around week 54, from a patient treated with tofacitinib. V and J are TRBV5-1 and TRBJ2-7; no firm D call. In DNA form, the CDR3 reads TGCGCCAGCAGCTTGATGAGCTCCTACGAGCAGTACTTC. This translates into CASSLMSSYEQYF.